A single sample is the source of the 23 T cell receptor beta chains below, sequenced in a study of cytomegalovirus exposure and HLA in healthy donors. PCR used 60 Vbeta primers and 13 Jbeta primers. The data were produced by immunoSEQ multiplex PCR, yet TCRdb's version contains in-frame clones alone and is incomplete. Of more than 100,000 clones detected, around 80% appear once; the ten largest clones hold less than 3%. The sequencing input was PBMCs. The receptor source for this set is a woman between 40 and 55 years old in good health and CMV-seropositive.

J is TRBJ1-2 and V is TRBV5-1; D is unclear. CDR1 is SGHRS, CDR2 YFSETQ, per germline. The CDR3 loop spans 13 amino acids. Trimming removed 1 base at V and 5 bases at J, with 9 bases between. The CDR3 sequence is CASSLQAEYGYTF. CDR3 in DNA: TGCGCCAGCAGCTTGCAGGCAGAGTATGGCTACACCTTC.

For the CDR3, the DNA is TGCGCCAGCAGTGAGGCAGGATCGAACACTGAAGCTTTCTTT. Encoded protein: CASSEAGSNTEAFF. The chain combines TRBV10-2 with TRBJ1-1; unclear D gene. The CDR3 is made up of 14 amino acids. In germline, CDR1 is WSHSY, CDR2 SAAADI. V lost 2 bases to trimming and J lost 1 base, with 8 bases between them.

The CDR3 sequence: CASTGLVYNEQFF. As DNA, the CDR3 is TGCGCCAGCACAGGCCTTGTTTACAATGAGCAGTTCTTC. The rearrangement uses TRBV5-1 and TRBJ2-1; no firm D call. V was pared by 6 bases and J by 4 bases, with 11 bases between. This CDR3 comprises 13 residues. Germline V CDR1 and CDR2: SGHRS, YFSETQ.

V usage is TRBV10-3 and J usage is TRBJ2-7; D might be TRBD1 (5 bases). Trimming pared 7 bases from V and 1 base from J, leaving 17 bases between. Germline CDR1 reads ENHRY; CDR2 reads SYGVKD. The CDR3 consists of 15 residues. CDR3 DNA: TGTGCCATCAATCCGACTGGGAAGGGGTCCTACGAGCAGTACTTC. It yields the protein CAINPTGKGSYEQYF.

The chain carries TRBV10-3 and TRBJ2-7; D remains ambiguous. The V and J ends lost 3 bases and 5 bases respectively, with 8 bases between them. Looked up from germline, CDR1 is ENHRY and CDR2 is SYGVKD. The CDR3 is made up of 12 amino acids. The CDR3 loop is CAISDEAHEQYF. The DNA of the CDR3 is TGTGCCATCAGTGATGAGGCCCACGAGCAGTACTTC.

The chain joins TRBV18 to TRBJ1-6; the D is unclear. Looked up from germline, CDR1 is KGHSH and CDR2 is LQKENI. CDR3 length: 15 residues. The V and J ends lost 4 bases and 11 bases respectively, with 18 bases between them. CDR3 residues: CASSLREREGTPLHF. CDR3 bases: TGTGCCAGCTCACTAAGGGAGCGGGAAGGTACACCCCTCCACTTT.

CDR3 DNA sequence: TGTGCCAGCAGCTTGGGGACAGGCACTGAAGCTTTCTTT. It specifies CASSLGTGTEAFF. The rearrangement joins TRBV5-4 to TRBJ1-1; 7 bases match TRBD1. This CDR3 has 13 residues. Germline V gene data show CDR1 as SGHNT and CDR2 as YYREEE (reference sequence). The J segment lost 4 bases and the V segment lost 0 bases, leaving 0 bases of the junction unmatched.

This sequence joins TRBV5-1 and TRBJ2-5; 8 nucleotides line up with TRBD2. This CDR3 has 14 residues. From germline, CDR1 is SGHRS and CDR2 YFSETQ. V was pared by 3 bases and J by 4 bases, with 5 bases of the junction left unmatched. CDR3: CASSYGGAGETQYF. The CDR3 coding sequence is TGCGCCAGCAGCTACGGGGGGGCCGGAGAGACCCAGTACTTC. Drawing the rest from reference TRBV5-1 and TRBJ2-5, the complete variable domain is KAGVTQTPRYLIKTRGQQVTLSCSPISGHRSVSWYQQTPGQGLQFLFEYFSETQRNKGNFPGRFSGRQFSNSRSEMNVSTLELGDSALYLCASSYGGAGETQYFGPGTRLLVL.

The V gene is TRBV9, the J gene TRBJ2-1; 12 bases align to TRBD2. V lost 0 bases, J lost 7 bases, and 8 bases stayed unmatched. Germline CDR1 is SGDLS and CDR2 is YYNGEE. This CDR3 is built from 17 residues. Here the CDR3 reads CASSVAPSGRVGNEQFF. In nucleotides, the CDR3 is TGTGCCAGCAGCGTAGCCCCTAGCGGGAGGGTTGGAAATGAGCAGTTCTTC.

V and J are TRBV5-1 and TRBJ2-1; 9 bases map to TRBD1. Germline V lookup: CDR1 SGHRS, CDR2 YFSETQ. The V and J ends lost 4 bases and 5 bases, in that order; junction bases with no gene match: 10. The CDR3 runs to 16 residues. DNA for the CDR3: TGCGCCAGCAGCGGACAGGGGTCCTCCCTGAACAATGAGCAGTTCTTC. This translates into CASSGQGSSLNNEQFF.

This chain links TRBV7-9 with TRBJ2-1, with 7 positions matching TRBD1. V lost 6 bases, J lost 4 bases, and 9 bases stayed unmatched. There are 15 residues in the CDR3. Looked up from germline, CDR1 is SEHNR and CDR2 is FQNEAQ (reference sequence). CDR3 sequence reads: CASRPPGTVYNEQFF. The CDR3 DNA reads TGTGCCAGCAGACCGCCGGGGACAGTGTACAATGAGCAGTTCTTC.

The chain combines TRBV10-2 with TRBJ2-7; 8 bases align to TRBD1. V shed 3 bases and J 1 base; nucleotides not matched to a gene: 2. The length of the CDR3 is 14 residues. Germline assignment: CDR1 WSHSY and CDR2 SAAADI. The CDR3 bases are TGCGCCAGCAGTGACCGGACAGGGTCCTACGAGCAGTACTTC. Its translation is CASSDRTGSYEQYF.

DNA for the CDR3: TGTGCCAGCAGCTCGCCGGACAGGGCGGGGGGCTACACCTTC. As protein: CASSSPDRAGGYTF. The rearrangement links TRBV7-9 to TRBJ1-2; TRBD1 agrees at 8 bases. CDR1 SEHNR and CDR2 FQNEAQ come from the germline V gene (reference sequence). The V gene end was trimmed by 4 bases and the J gene end by 8 bases; junction bases not matched to a gene: 9. This CDR3 has 14 amino acids.

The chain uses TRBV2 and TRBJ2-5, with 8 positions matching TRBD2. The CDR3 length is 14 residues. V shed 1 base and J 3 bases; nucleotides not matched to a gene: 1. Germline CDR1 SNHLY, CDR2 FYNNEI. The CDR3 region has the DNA TGTGCCAGCAGTGAAGTAGCGGGGAAAGAGACCCAGTACTTC. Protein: CASSEVAGKETQYF.

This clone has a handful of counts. The CDR3 region has the DNA TGTGCCAGTGCTCCCAGGCGGACTAGCGGGAAGAGGGATACGCAGTATTTT. Translated: CASAPRRTSGKRDTQYF. This sequence joins TRBV19 and TRBJ2-3, with 12 nucleotides matching TRBD2. Germline-derived CDR1 and CDR2 are LNHDA and SQIVND (reference sequence). The V gene end was trimmed by 8 bases and the J gene end by 6 bases; junction bases not matched to a gene: 15. CDR3 length: 17 residues.

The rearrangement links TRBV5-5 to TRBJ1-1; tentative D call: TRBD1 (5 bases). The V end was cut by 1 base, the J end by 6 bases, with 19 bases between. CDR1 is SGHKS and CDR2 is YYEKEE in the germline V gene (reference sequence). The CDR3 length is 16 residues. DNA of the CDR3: TGTGCCAGCAGCTTGTTTTGGCAGGGAGGGCCCCCTGAAGCTTTCTTT. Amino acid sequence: CASSLFWQGGPPEAFF.

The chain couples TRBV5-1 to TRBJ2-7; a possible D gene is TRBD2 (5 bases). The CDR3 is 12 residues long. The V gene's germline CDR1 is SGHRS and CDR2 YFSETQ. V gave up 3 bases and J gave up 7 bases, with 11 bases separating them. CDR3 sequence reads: CASSSRVGEQYF. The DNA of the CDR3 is TGCGCCAGCAGCTCGAGGGTCGGGGAGCAGTACTTC.

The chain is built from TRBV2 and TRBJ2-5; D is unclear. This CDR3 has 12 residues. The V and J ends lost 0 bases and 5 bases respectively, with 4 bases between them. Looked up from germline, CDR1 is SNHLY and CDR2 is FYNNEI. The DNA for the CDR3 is TGTGCCAGCAGTGAAGCCCCGGAGACCCAGTACTTC. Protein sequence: CASSEAPETQYF. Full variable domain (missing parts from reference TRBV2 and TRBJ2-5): EPEVTQTPSHQVTQMGQEVILRCVPISNHLYFYWYRQILGQKVEFLVSFYNNEISEKSEIFDDQFSVERPDGSNFTLKIRSTKLEDSAMYFCASSEAPETQYFGPGTRLLVL.

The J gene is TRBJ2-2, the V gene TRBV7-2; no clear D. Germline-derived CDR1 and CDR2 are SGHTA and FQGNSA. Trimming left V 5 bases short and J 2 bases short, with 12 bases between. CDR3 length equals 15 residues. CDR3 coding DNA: TGTGCCAGCAGCCCTCCCAGGCTAAACACCGGGGAGCTGTTTTTT. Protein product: CASSPPRLNTGELFF. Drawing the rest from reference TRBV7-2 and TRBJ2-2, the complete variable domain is GAGVSQSPSNKVTEKGKDVELRCDPISGHTALYWYRQSLGQGLEFLIYFQGNSAPDKSGLPSDRFSAERTGGSVSTLTIQRTQQEDSAVYLCASSPPRLNTGELFFGEGSRLTVL.

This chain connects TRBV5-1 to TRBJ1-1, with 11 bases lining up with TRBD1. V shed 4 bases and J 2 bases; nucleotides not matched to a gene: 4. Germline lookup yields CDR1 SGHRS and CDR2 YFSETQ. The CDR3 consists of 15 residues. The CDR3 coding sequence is TGCGCCAGCAGCGACCGGACAGGGGGCAACACTGAAGCTTTCTTT. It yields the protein CASSDRTGGNTEAFF.

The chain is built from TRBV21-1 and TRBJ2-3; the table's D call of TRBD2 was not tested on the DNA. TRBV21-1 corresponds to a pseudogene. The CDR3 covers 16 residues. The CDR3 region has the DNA TGTGCCAGCAGCTCCTCGACTAGTAGGTCCACAGATACGCAGTATTTT. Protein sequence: CASSSSTSRSTDTQYF.

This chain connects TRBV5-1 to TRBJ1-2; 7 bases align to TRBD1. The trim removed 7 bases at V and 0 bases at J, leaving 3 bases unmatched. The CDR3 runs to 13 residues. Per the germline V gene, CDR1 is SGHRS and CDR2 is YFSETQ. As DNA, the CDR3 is TGCGCCAGCCGGGACAGCGCTAACTATGGCTACACCTTC. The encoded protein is CASRDSANYGYTF.

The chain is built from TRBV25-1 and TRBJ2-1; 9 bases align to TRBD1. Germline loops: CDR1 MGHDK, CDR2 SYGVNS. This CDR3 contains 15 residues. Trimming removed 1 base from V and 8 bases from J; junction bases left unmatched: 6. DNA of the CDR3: TGTGCCAGCAGTGAATCTGGGACAGGGTTCGATGAGCAGTTCTTC. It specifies CASSESGTGFDEQFF.